These 19 T cell receptor beta chains originate from one sample sequenced in a study of early T cells in non-severe SARS-CoV-2 infection. In TCRdb, the 5' RACE reads were re-called with MiXCR into one record per CDR3 protein. The sample has tens of thousands of distinct CDR3 sequences; roughly an eighth are singletons. The sample was whole blood, taken at baseline. The receptors were sampled from an adult who was a healthcare worker with PCR-confirmed SARS-CoV-2 infection or an uninfected control (not recorded which). The donor label of this sample is uncertain.

This chain links TRBV5-1 with TRBJ2-7; D uncertain. The CDR3 sequence is 14 residues long. CDR1 is SGHRS, CDR2 YFSETQ, per germline. V lost 0 bases, J lost 8 bases, and 15 bases lay in between. The DNA of the CDR3 is TGCGCCAGCAGCTTGGGACAACCCGAATCTCAGCAGTACTTC. It encodes CASSLGQPESQQYF.

This clonotype was counted many times. This chain connects TRBV19 to TRBJ2-6; 7 bases match TRBD1. J gave up 0 bases and V 6 bases, and 11 bases lay outside the gene matches. The CDR3 is 18 amino acids. Germline V gene data show CDR1 as LNHDA and CDR2 as SQIVND (reference sequence). CDR3 sequence (DNA): TGTGCCAGTAGGCCTGCGGACAGGAGCCGCTCTGGGGCCAACGTCCTGACTTTC. It specifies CASRPADRSRSGANVLTF.

This clonotype has just a few counts. The chain carries TRBV20-1 and TRBJ1-2; D is unclear. Trimming left V 0 bases short and J 8 bases short, with 13 bases between. Per the germline V gene, CDR1 is DFQATT and CDR2 is SNEGSKA (reference sequence). The CDR3 has 13 residues. The CDR3 reads CSARDGNNLGYTF. CDR3 bases: TGCAGTGCTAGAGATGGCAATAACTTGGGCTACACCTTC.

This chain uses TRBV3-1 with TRBJ2-3; the match to TRBD2 covers 10 bases. The CDR3 is made up of 16 amino acids. Per germline, CDR1 LGHDT and CDR2 YNNKEL (reference sequence). Losses at the gene ends were 2 bases for V and 2 bases for J; bases not matched to a gene: 4. CDR3 amino acids: CASSQKLAGYTDTQYF. The CDR3 DNA is TGTGCCAGCAGCCAAAAACTAGCGGGGTACACAGATACGCAGTATTTT.

There are a few counts of this clonotype. The chain couples TRBV6-2 or TRBV6-3 to TRBJ1-5; perhaps TRBD1 as D (5 bases). This CDR3 spans 13 amino acids. CDR1 and CDR2 (germline): MNHEY, SVGEGT. Trimming left V 10 bases short and J 5 bases short, with 15 bases between. The chain's CDR3 is CATREPEYQPQHF. The DNA of the CDR3 is TGTGCCACCAGGGAGCCCGAATATCAGCCCCAGCATTTT.

This clonotype was seen ten or more times. The chain uses TRBV3-1 and TRBJ2-1, with 8 bases matching TRBD2. The CDR3 covers 15 residues. Germline-derived CDR1 and CDR2 are LGHDT and YNNKEL (reference sequence). V was pared by 9 bases and J by 0 bases, with 7 bases of the junction left unmatched. The CDR3 nucleotides read TGTGCCAGGACGAGAAGCGGGAGCTCCTACAATGAGCAGTTCTTC. Amino acid sequence: CARTRSGSSYNEQFF.

This clonotype was picked up a small number of times. This chain uses TRBV5-8 with TRBJ2-1; D gene uncertain. Trimming cost V 4 bases and J 0 bases, with 14 bases left between them. Germline CDR1 SGHTS, CDR2 YDEGEE. CDR3 size: 16 residues. CDR3 DNA sequence: TGTGCCAGCAGCCACCTCGTCCAGAGCTCCTACAATGAGCAGTTCTTC. It codes for CASSHLVQSSYNEQFF.

This CDR3 reads CASPGLTQPNTEAFF. The CDR3 region has the DNA TGTGCAAGTCCCGGATTGACCCAGCCCAACACTGAAGCTTTCTTT. The chain employs TRBV12-2 and TRBJ1-1. TRBV12-2 is given as a pseudogene. This CDR3 has 15 amino acids.

Only a few counts were recorded for this clonotype. The rearrangement joins TRBV12-3 or TRBV12-4 to TRBJ2-7; possible D gene TRBD1, 6 bases. Trimming removed 6 bases from V and 0 bases from J, with 12 bases in between. The CDR3 consists of 14 residues. The CDR3 spells CASRPAGVSYEQYF. The CDR3 coding sequence is TGTGCCAGCAGACCAGCAGGGGTCTCCTACGAGCAGTACTTC.

This clonotype has ten or more counts. The chain uses TRBV7-8 and TRBJ2-3; unclear D gene. Germline V lookup: CDR1 SGHVS, CDR2 FQNEAQ. Deletions cut 1 base from V and 2 bases from J, with 10 bases between. This CDR3 is built from 15 residues. CDR3 loop: CASSLDHSSTDTQYF. The DNA of the CDR3 is TGTGCCAGCAGCTTAGACCATTCCTCCACAGATACGCAGTATTTT.

A note on this clonotype: This may stem from a read error, because a much larger clone lies one nucleotide away. The chain employs TRBV27 and TRBJ1-6; a possible D gene is TRBD1 (5 bases). The germline gives CDR1 MNHEY, CDR2 SMNVEV (reference sequence). This CDR3 spans 14 amino acids. CDR3 region: CAGSFGGSYSPLHF. The CDR3, as DNA: TGTGCCGGCAGTTTTGGGGGTAGTTATTCACCCCTCCACTTT.

V and J are TRBV18 and TRBJ2-7; 9 nucleotides match TRBD1. Germline CDR1 reads KGHSH; CDR2 reads LQKENI. The V gene end was trimmed by 3 bases and the J gene end by 3 bases; junction bases not matched to a gene: 6. This CDR3 has 15 residues. The DNA for the CDR3 is TGTGCCAGCTCACCGGGACAGGGAGGTGTCTACGAGCAGTACTTC. Protein sequence: CASSPGQGGVYEQYF.

The chain carries TRBV29-1 and TRBJ2-7, with 8 bases that match TRBD2. Trimming removed 5 bases from V and 1 base from J; junction bases left unmatched: 10. CDR3 length equals 15 residues. Germline V gives CDR1 SQVTM, CDR2 ANQGSEA. The DNA of the CDR3 is TGCAGCGTTCGGCCTCGGCTAGCGGGTTCCTACGAGCAGTACTTC. This codes for CSVRPRLAGSYEQYF.

This sequence joins TRBV15 and TRBJ2-1, with 14 bases identical to TRBD2. Trimming removed 4 bases from V and 10 bases from J; junction bases left unmatched: 9. Germline values: CDR1 LNHNV, CDR2 YYDKDF (reference sequence). The CDR3 sequence is 16 residues long. In DNA, the CDR3 is TGTGCCACCAGCAAACCGACTAGCGGGAGGGCGGGGGAGCAGTTCTTC. It yields the protein CATSKPTSGRAGEQFF.

This clonotype was recorded a few times. The chain carries TRBV12-3 or TRBV12-4 and TRBJ2-1; 9 bases fit TRBD2. V was clipped by 5 bases and J by 4 bases; unmatched bases: 6. The CDR3 has 15 residues. CDR3 protein: CASSRLADLYNEQFF. The DNA of the CDR3 is TGTGCCAGCAGTCGACTAGCGGACCTTTACAATGAGCAGTTCTTC.

The rearrangement links TRBV18 to TRBJ2-3; D remains ambiguous. The CDR3 has 13 amino acids. The V end was cut by 3 bases, the J end by 6 bases, with 10 bases between. Germline CDR1 and CDR2: KGHSH and LQKENI. The CDR3 DNA reads as TGTGCCAGCTCACCTCTAGTTTCGGATACGCAGTATTTT. Encoded protein: CASSPLVSDTQYF.

This clonotype was counted only a few times. The rearrangement uses TRBV18 and TRBJ2-1, with 9 bases aligning to TRBD1. This CDR3 is 16 amino acids long. From germline, CDR1 is KGHSH and CDR2 LQKENI. J was trimmed by 3 bases and V by 0 bases; bases with no gene match: 3. In nucleotides, the CDR3 is TGTGCCAGCTCACCACCGACAGGGGGGAACTACAATGAGCAGTTCTTC. It is translated as CASSPPTGGNYNEQFF.

This clonotype came up a few times. The chain carries TRBV30 and TRBJ1-4, with 7 bases that match TRBD1. V lost 2 bases, J lost 10 bases, and 4 bases stayed unmatched. CDR1 and CDR2 (germline): GTSNPN, SVGIG (reference sequence). The CDR3 sequence is 12 residues long. As DNA, the CDR3 is TGTGCCTGGAGTCCAAGGGGGCTAAAACTGTTTTTT. Protein: CAWSPRGLKLFF.

This clonotype has a handful of counts. The chain uses TRBV7-8 and TRBJ2-3; 8 positions agree with TRBD2. V shed 5 bases, J shed 0 bases, and the junction held 13 bases outside the gene matches. This CDR3 has 18 residues. The germline V gene has CDR1 SGHVS and CDR2 FQNEAQ. The CDR3: CASSPRTSSSKSTDTQYF. The CDR3 bases are TGTGCCAGCAGCCCGCGGACTAGCTCCTCTAAAAGCACAGATACGCAGTATTTT.